The TCR beta chain under discussion was sequenced for a study of T-cell reconstitution after alpha-beta-depleted transplantation in children. Study outcomes and limitations: TCRbeta diversity was high at day 60 in some patients (a result of surviving recipient T cells and thymic progenitors). Reported findings indicate that, about two months after transplant, alpha-beta T cells came from several hundred expanded clones, which were derived from non-depleted graft cells. At one year after transplant, newly produced T cells mostly accounted for T-cell counts and diversity.

Per germline, CDR1 SNHLY and CDR2 FYNNEI. V lost 5 bases to trimming and J lost 6 bases, with 24 bases between them. This CDR3 is built from 17 residues. This clonotype showed up many times. Antigen specificity is unknown. Unique molecular identifiers were used in preparing the TCRbeta library. TCRdb re-called the PCR reads through MiXCR, storing one row per CDR3 protein. This table has around 300,000 distinct CDR3 sequences, 6% to 10% appearing once. This specimen consisted of peripheral blood, obtained 360 days after TCRalphabeta/CD19-depleted stem cell transplant. The chain combines TRBV2 with TRBJ2-3, with D maybe TRBD2 (6 bases). The sequence was collected from a female patient aged 2-9 years who had a stem cell transplant for Fanconi anemia, so the T cells may come from the graft donor. CDR3 in amino acids: CASSPDIRDFRADTQYF. CDR3 bases: TGTGCCAGCAGTCCCGACATCCGGGACTTCAGGGCGGATACGCAGTATTTT.